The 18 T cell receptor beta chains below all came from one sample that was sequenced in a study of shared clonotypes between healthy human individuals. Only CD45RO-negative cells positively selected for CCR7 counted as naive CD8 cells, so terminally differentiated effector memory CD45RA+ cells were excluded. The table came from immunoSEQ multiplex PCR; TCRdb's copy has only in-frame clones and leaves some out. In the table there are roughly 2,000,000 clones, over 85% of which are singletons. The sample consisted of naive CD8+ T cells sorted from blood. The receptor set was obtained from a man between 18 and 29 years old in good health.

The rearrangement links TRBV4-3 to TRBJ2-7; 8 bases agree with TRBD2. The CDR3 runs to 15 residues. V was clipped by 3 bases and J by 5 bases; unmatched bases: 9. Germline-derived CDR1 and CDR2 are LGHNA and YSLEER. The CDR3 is CASSQLSGIGHEQYF. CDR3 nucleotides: TGCGCCAGCAGCCAGCTTAGCGGGATAGGACACGAGCAGTACTTC.

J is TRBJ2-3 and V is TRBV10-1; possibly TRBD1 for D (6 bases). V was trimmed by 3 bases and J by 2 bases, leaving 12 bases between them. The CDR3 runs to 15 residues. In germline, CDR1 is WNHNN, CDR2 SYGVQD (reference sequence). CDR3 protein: CASSDGGTTTDTQYF. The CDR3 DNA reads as TGCGCCAGCAGTGATGGGGGCACCACCACAGATACGCAGTATTTT.

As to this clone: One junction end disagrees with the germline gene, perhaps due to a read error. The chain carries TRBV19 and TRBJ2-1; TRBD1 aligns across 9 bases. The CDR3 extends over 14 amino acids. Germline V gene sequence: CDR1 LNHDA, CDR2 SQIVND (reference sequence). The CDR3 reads CASDAGQGYTEQFF. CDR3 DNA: TGTGCCAGTGATGCAGGACAGGGGTACACTGAGCAGTTCTTC.

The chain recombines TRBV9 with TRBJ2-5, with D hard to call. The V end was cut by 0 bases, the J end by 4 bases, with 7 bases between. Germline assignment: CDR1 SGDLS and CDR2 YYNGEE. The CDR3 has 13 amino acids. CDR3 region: CASSVDSRETQYF. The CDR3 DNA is TGTGCCAGCAGCGTAGACTCGCGAGAGACCCAGTACTTC.

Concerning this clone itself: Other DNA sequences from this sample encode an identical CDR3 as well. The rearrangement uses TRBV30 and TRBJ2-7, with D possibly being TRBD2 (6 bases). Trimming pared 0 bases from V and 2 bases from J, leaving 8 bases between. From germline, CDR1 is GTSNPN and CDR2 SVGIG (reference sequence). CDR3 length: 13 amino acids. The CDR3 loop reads CAWSVGGAYEQYF. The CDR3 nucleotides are TGTGCCTGGAGTGTTGGAGGGGCCTACGAGCAGTACTTC.

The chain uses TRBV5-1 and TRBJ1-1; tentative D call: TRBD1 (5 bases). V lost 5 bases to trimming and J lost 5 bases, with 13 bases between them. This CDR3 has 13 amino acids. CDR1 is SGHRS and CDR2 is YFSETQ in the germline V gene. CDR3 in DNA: TGCGCCAGCAGGACGGGGCGGGGAACTGAAGCTTTCTTT. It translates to CASRTGRGTEAFF.

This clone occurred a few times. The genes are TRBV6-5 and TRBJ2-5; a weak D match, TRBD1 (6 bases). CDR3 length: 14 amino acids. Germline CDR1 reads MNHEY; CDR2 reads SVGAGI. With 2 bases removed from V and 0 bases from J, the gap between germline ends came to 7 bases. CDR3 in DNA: TGTGCCAGCAGTTACCGGGACAACCAAGAGACCCAGTACTTC. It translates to CASSYRDNQETQYF.

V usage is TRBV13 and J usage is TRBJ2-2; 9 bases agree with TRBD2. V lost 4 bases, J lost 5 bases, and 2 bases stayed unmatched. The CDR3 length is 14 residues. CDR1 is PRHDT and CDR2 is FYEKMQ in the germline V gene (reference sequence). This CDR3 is CASSSGLATGELFF. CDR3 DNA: TGTGCCAGCAGCTCCGGACTAGCGACCGGGGAGCTGTTTTTT.

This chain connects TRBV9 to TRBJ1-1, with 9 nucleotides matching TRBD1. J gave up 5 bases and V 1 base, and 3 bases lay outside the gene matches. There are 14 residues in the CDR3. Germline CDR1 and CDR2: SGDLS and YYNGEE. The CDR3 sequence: CASSVSQGATEAFF. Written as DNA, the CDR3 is TGTGCCAGCAGCGTATCACAGGGGGCGACTGAAGCTTTCTTT.

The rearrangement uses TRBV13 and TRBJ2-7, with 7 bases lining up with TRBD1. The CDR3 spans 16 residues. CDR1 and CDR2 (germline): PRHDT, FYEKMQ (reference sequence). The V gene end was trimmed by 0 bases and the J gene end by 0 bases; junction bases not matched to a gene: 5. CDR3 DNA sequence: TGTGCCAGCAGCTTAGGTTCCTACAGGGGCTCCTACGAGCAGTACTTC. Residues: CASSLGSYRGSYEQYF. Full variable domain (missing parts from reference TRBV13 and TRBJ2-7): AAGVIQSPRHLIKEKRETATLKCYPIPRHDTVYWYQQGPGQDPQFLISFYEKMQSDKGSIPDRFSAQQFSDYHSELNMSSLELGDSALYFCASSLGSYRGSYEQYFGPGTRLTVT.

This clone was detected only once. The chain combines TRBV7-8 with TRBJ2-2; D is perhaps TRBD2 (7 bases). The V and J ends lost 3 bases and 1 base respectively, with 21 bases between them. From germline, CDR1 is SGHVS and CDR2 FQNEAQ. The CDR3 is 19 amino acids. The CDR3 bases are TGTGCCAGCAGCTTCGCCCCCTGGAGGGGGGGGCTGAACACCGGGGAGCTGTTTTTT. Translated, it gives CASSFAPWRGGLNTGELFF.

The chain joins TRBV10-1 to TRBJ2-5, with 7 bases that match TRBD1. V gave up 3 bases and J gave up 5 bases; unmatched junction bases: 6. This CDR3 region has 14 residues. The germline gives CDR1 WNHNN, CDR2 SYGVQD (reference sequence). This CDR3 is CASSEDRVWETQYF. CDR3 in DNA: TGCGCCAGCAGTGAAGACAGGGTCTGGGAGACCCAGTACTTC.

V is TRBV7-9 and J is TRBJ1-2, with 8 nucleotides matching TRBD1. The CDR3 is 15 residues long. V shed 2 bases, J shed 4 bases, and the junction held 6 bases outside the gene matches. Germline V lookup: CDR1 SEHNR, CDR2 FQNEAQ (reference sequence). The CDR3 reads CASSLTGGGAYGYTF. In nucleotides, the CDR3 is TGTGCCAGCAGCTTAACAGGGGGGGGTGCCTATGGCTACACCTTC.

The CDR3 DNA reads TGTGCCAGCACTTCTTATGGACAGGGGTCCTACGAGCAGTACTTC. Translated: CASTSYGQGSYEQYF. The chain is built from TRBV6-6 and TRBJ2-7; the match to TRBD1 covers 9 bases. Germline CDR1 MNHNY, CDR2 SVGAGI (reference sequence). The J segment lost 1 base and the V segment lost 7 bases, leaving 8 bases of the junction unmatched. CDR3 length: 15 amino acids.

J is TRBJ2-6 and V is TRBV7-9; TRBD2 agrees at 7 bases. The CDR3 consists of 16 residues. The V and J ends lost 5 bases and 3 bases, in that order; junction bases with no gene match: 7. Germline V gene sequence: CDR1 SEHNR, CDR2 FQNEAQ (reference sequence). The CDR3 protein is CASSLVQRGGANVLTF. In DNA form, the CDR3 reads TGTGCCAGCAGCCTAGTCCAGCGGGGTGGGGCCAACGTCCTGACTTTC.

In nucleotides, the CDR3 is TGTGCCAGCAGTTATTCGGGGCGAGGTTCACCCCTCCACTTT. Protein product: CASSYSGRGSPLHF. V usage is TRBV6-5 and J usage is TRBJ1-6; perhaps TRBD1 as D (5 bases). This CDR3 region has 14 residues. Per germline, CDR1 MNHEY and CDR2 SVGAGI. Trimming cost V 3 bases and J 9 bases, with 12 bases left between them.

In nucleotides, the CDR3 is TGTGCCAGCAGCTCCGTGACAGGGGATTCACCCCTCCACTTT. The encoded protein is CASSSVTGDSPLHF. This rearrangement joins TRBV9 to TRBJ1-6; TRBD1 matches 8 bases. Germline CDR1 SGDLS, CDR2 YYNGEE. The CDR3 covers 14 residues. Trimming at V came to 4 bases and at J to 8 bases, leaving 5 bases not matched to a gene. The full variable domain, its missing parts supplied by reference TRBV9 and TRBJ1-6, is DSGVTQTPKHLITATGQRVTLRCSPRSGDLSVYWYQQSLDQGLQFLIQYYNGEERAKGNILERFSAQQFPDLHSELNLSSLELGDSALYFCASSSVTGDSPLHFGNGTRLTVT.

The CDR3, as DNA: TGTGCCAGCAGCTCGAGGGACAGGATTTACAATGAGCAGTTCTTC. Amino acids: CASSSRDRIYNEQFF. The chain links TRBV11-2 to TRBJ2-1; 8 nucleotides align to TRBD1. The CDR3 length is 15 residues. The trim removed 4 bases at V and 4 bases at J, leaving 6 bases unmatched. Germline V CDR1 and CDR2: SGHAT, FQNNGV.